This T cell receptor beta chain was captured in a study of control samples from healthy donors and cancer patients (dated by TCRdb to about 2020). With respect to this clone: No cognate antigen has been identified for it. Qualities for individual bases were not recorded, and no much larger clone is one base off.

The CDR3, from cysteine to phenylalanine, totals 14 residues. CDR3 DNA is the only sequence kept; it has 42 bases, read in frame from the first base. Deletion took 3 bases off V and 3 bases off J, with a span of 11 bases between the germline ends. Via the germline V gene, CDR1 is SGHTA and CDR2 FQGNSA. The method behind the library was the immunoSEQ multiplex PCR assay. TCRdb provides this immuneACCESS table in a form limited to in-frame rearrangements. Some clones are lacking; in checked studies, under half of them reflect an unresolved V gene, and why the rest are absent is not known. Counted in this sample were roughly 130,000 clones; about 92% of them appeared once. 1.7% of the sample goes to the ten largest clones.

The rearranged chain carries TRBV7-2 and TRBJ1-2; the D segment cannot be called with confidence. This receptor was taken from a man aged 45-60 years with head and neck cancer. The sequenced material came from PBMCs. The nucleotide sequence is TGTGCCAGCAGCTTGGAAGTCCTCGACTATGGCTACACCTTC. Its translation reads: CASSLEVLDYGYTF.